The 14 T cell receptor beta chains reported below all come from one sample, sequenced in a study of identical twins (dated by TCRdb to between 2015 and 2016). The library was made by 5' RACE. The sequencing machine was an Illumina HiSeq 2000. TCRdb itself trimmed the public reads at Q25 with fastp, ran MiXCR and retained productive beta chains. Every entry covers one CDR3 protein and lists the most common genes and DNA from its rows. This sample gives about 530,000 distinct CDR3 sequences in total; 20% to 25% of them show up just once. The ten top clones hold around 0.48% of the sample. The data also belong to a second study, concerning yellow fever vaccine responses in identical twins.

The sequenced material came from CD4+ T cells sorted from blood. These receptors originate from a woman younger than 30 in good health.

This clonotype was seen ten or more times. A junction boundary mismatches the germline segment, possibly from a read error. J is TRBJ2-3 and V is TRBV5-1, with TRBD2 matching 9 bases. The CDR3 sequence is 15 residues long. Germline-derived CDR1 and CDR2 are SGHRS and YFSETQ. This CDR3 is CASSLSGGRTDTQYF. The CDR3, as DNA: TGTGCCAGCAGCCTTAGCGGGGGACGTACAGATACGCAGTATTTT.

The chain couples TRBV7-6 to TRBJ2-1; D perhaps matches TRBD2 (7 bases). Germline V gives CDR1 SGHVS, CDR2 FNYEAQ. The V end lost 5 bases, the J end lost 7 bases, and 18 bases lay between the germline ends. The CDR3 is made up of 15 amino acids. CDR3 residues: CASSPGTKRGNEQFF. The CDR3 region has the DNA TGTGCCAGCAGCCCCGGGACTAAGAGGGGGAATGAGCAGTTCTTC. The complete variable domain, with remaining parts taken from reference TRBV7-6 and TRBJ2-1, reads GAGVSQSPRYKVTKRGQDVALRCDPISGHVSLYWYRQALGQGPEFLTYFNYEAQQDKSGLPNDRFSAERPEGSISTLTIQRTEQRDSAMYRCASSPGTKRGNEQFFGPGTRLTVL.

The genes are TRBV20-1 and TRBJ2-1, with 15 bases matching TRBD2. The CDR3 covers 18 residues. J gave up 0 bases and V 6 bases, and 9 bases lay outside the gene matches. Looked up from germline, CDR1 is DFQATT and CDR2 is SNEGSKA (reference sequence). CDR3 bases: TGCAGTGCAAAAAGGACTAGCGGGAGGGCCAGCTCCTACAATGAGCAGTTCTTC. It encodes CSAKRTSGRASSYNEQFF.

This clonotype has more than one count but fewer than ten. J is TRBJ2-3 and V is TRBV28; the D gene is possibly TRBD2 (5 bases). The CDR3 is 16 residues long. V was shortened by 8 bases and J by 2 bases, with 20 bases between the two germline ends. Germline values: CDR1 MDHEN, CDR2 SYDVKM. The CDR3 DNA sequence: TGTGCCAGCCCCCCGGGCGGGCCCACAACCACAGATACGCAGTATTTT. Amino acid sequence: CASPPGGPTTTDTQYF.

The table lists this clonotype with a few counts. This sequence joins TRBV5-4 and TRBJ2-1; a possible D gene is TRBD2 (5 bases). The germline V gene has CDR1 SGHNT and CDR2 YYREEE (reference sequence). CDR3 length: 13 residues. V dropped 6 bases and J dropped 5 bases, with 12 bases sitting between them. CDR3 in DNA: TGTGCCAGCAAGAGGGAGATCCACAATGAGCAGTTCTTC. Residues: CASKREIHNEQFF.

This clonotype was seen only a few times. The gene calls are TRBV20-1 and TRBJ2-4; maybe TRBD1 (5 bases). Per germline, CDR1 DFQATT and CDR2 SNEGSKA (reference sequence). Trimming cost V 5 bases and J 0 bases, with 14 bases left between them. The CDR3 has 15 residues. The CDR3 spells CSASRQTLAKNIQYF. The DNA of the CDR3 is TGCAGTGCTTCCCGACAGACCTTAGCCAAAAACATTCAGTACTTC.

This clonotype was found a few times. V gene TRBV14 combines with J gene TRBJ1-2; D may be TRBD1 (5 bases). V shed 3 bases and J shed 2 bases, with 10 bases lying between them. Germline V gene sequence: CDR1 SGHDN, CDR2 FVKESK. The CDR3 has 14 amino acids. The CDR3 is CASSHLHRNYGYTF. CDR3 in DNA: TGTGCCAGCAGCCATCTTCACAGGAACTATGGCTACACCTTC.

This chain uses TRBV5-6 with TRBJ2-7; 8 bases line up with TRBD1. V shed 4 bases, J shed 2 bases, and the junction held 5 bases outside the gene matches. Germline V gives CDR1 SGHDT, CDR2 YYEEEE. This CDR3 has 14 residues. The CDR3 here is CASSPDRDAYEQYF. The CDR3 region has the DNA TGTGCCAGCAGCCCGGACAGGGATGCCTACGAGCAGTACTTC.

This clonotype was recorded at least ten times. Relative to the germline gene, one junction end is altered; a read error may explain this. The gene calls are TRBV20-1 and TRBJ2-1, with 15 bases identical to TRBD2. The CDR3 is 13 residues long. Germline V gene data show CDR1 as DFQATT and CDR2 as SNEGSKA (reference sequence). CDR3 loop: CSAAGLAGGEPFF. DNA of the CDR3: TGCAGTGCCGCGGGACTAGCGGGAGGAGAGCCGTTCTTC.

This clonotype has more than one count but fewer than ten. This CDR3 reads CASSYSSGGTQYF. CDR3 DNA sequence: TGTGCCAGCAGTTACTCCTCGGGCGGGACCCAGTACTTC. The rearrangement uses TRBV12-3 or TRBV12-4 and TRBJ2-5; D remains unclear. The V and J ends lost 4 bases and 7 bases respectively, with 13 bases between them. The CDR3 totals 13 residues.

The chain has TRBV11-2 and TRBJ2-1; 10 bases are shared with TRBD2. The CDR3 totals 20 residues. With 1 base clipped from V and 4 bases from J, the junction kept 16 bases outside the gene matches. CDR1 is SGHAT and CDR2 is FQNNGV in the germline V gene. The CDR3 is CASSLGASGSRGGTYNEQFF. The CDR3 nucleotides read TGTGCCAGCAGCTTAGGAGCTAGCGGGAGTCGGGGGGGGACTTACAATGAGCAGTTCTTC.

The rearrangement links TRBV20-1 to TRBJ2-3, with a possible D match to TRBD1 (6 bases). Germline CDR1 and CDR2: DFQATT and SNEGSKA (reference sequence). Trimming removed 6 bases from V and 1 base from J, with 14 bases in between. The CDR3 extends over 14 amino acids. In nucleotides, the CDR3 is TGCAGTGCGGCAGGACAGACCGGCACAGATACGCAGTATTTT. Amino acid sequence: CSAAGQTGTDTQYF.

The sample holds a few counts of this clonotype. The V and J genes are TRBV2 and TRBJ2-3; TRBD2 matches 12 bases. CDR3 length equals 19 residues. V dropped 5 bases and J dropped 3; count of bases not matched to a gene: 15. The germline gives CDR1 SNHLY, CDR2 FYNNEI. The CDR3 bases are TGTGCCAGCAGTCCGGACCGCCCTACTAGCGGGAGGTTAACAGATACGCAGTATTTT. It codes for CASSPDRPTSGRLTDTQYF.

The chain couples TRBV5-1 to TRBJ2-1; 9 nucleotides align to TRBD1. This CDR3 comprises 19 residues. Germline lookup yields CDR1 SGHRS and CDR2 YFSETQ. V was pared by 0 bases and J by 2 bases, with 12 bases of the junction left unmatched. CDR3 sequence (DNA): TGCGCCAGCAGCTTGGCGGGGGACAGGGTTGGGAGAACCTACAATGAGCAGTTCTTC. Its protein product is CASSLAGDRVGRTYNEQFF.